This passage covers 10 T cell receptor beta chains from one sample sequenced in a study of CD8+CD57+ T cells in acquired aplastic anemia. Using genomic DNA as the template, TCR beta VDJ and CDR3 profiling was carried out. TCRdb independently ran MiXCR on the reads; one entry per CDR3 protein. The sample records 150,000 to 200,000 distinct CDR3 sequences, 64% being singletons. The material sequenced was sorted CD4+, CD8+, or CD8+CD57+ T cells (not recorded which) from PBMCs. The receptors shown here come from a human donor with severe aplastic anemia or a healthy control (not recorded which).

This clonotype was counted many times. The rearrangement links TRBV4-2 to TRBJ2-7; 7 bases map to TRBD1. CDR3 length: 17 amino acids. Per the germline V gene, CDR1 is LGHNA and CDR2 is YNFKEQ. Trimming cost V 2 bases and J 3 bases; bases outside gene matches: 13. The DNA of the CDR3 is TGTGCCAGCAGCCAAAGCATAGGGGACAGCTTAATCTACGAGCAGTACTTC. As protein: CASSQSIGDSLIYEQYF.

V is TRBV5-1 and J is TRBJ1-6; a weak D match, TRBD1 (5 bases). The CDR3 runs to 13 residues. V was clipped by 0 bases and J by 9 bases, with 7 bases between them. Germline lookup yields CDR1 SGHRS and CDR2 YFSETQ. CDR3 in DNA: TGCGCCAGCAGCTTGGCAGGGATTTCACCCCTCCACTTT. It yields the protein CASSLAGISPLHF. Looking up the rest from reference TRBV5-1 and TRBJ1-6 gives the full variable domain: KAGVTQTPRYLIKTRGQQVTLSCSPISGHRSVSWYQQTPGQGLQFLFEYFSETQRNKGNFPGRFSGRQFSNSRSEMNVSTLELGDSALYLCASSLAGISPLHFGNGTRLTVT.

This clonotype was seen only once. V usage is TRBV5-6 and J usage is TRBJ1-4; D uncertain. Per the germline V gene, CDR1 is SGHDT and CDR2 is YYEEEE. The CDR3 spans 13 residues. V was cut by 0 bases and J by 5 bases, with 5 bases left in between. The CDR3: CASSLGENEKLFF. CDR3 DNA: TGTGCCAGCAGCTTGGGCGAGAATGAAAAACTGTTTTTT.

The V and J genes are TRBV7-2 and TRBJ2-5; weak D call: TRBD2 (7 bases). CDR3 length: 12 amino acids. V dropped 11 bases and J dropped 2 bases, with 12 bases sitting between them. The germline V gene has CDR1 SGHTA and CDR2 FQGNSA. DNA for the CDR3: TGTGCCTGGAGGGGGGGGCAAGAGACCCAGTACTTC. Residues: CAWRGGQETQYF.

V is TRBV20-1 and J is TRBJ1-2, with D perhaps matching TRBD1 (5 bases). The V gene's germline CDR1 is DFQATT and CDR2 SNEGSKA (reference sequence). This CDR3 has 14 residues. The V end lost 3 bases, the J end lost 3 bases, and 14 bases lay between the germline ends. The CDR3 here is CSASTGRNDYGYTF. The CDR3 bases are TGCAGTGCTAGTACAGGCAGGAACGACTATGGCTACACCTTC.

The chain joins TRBV19 to TRBJ1-4; D uncertain. CDR1 and CDR2 (germline): LNHDA, SQIVND (reference sequence). V lost 8 bases and J 10 bases, leaving 8 bases between the germline ends. The CDR3 loop spans 10 amino acids. The CDR3 sequence: CASGAGKLFF. The DNA of the CDR3 is TGTGCCAGTGGCGCGGGAAAACTGTTTTTT. The full variable domain, with the rest looked up from reference TRBV19 and TRBJ1-4, is DGGITQSPKYLFRKEGQNVTLSCEQNLNHDAMYWYRQDPGQGLRLIYYSQIVNDFQKGDIAEGYSVSREKKESFPLTVTSAQKNPTAFYLCASGAGKLFFGSGTQLSVL.

The rearrangement uses TRBV9 and TRBJ2-3; 7 bases are shared with TRBD1. Germline trimming cut 4 bases from V and 1 base from J; bases unmatched to any gene: 3. CDR3 length: 14 residues. CDR1 is SGDLS, CDR2 YYNGEE, per germline. This chain's CDR3 is CASSSTGRTDTQYF. CDR3 DNA: TGTGCCAGCAGCTCGACAGGGCGCACAGATACGCAGTATTTT. Drawing the rest from reference TRBV9 and TRBJ2-3, the complete variable domain is DSGVTQTPKHLITATGQRVTLRCSPRSGDLSVYWYQQSLDQGLQFLIQYYNGEERAKGNILERFSAQQFPDLHSELNLSSLELGDSALYFCASSSTGRTDTQYFGPGTRLTVL.

DNA of the CDR3: TGTGCCAGCAGTGCCGGGACCGGGGGCTCTGGGGCCAACGTCCTGACTTTC. This sequence encodes CASSAGTGGSGANVLTF. The chain employs TRBV6-4 and TRBJ2-6; possibly TRBD2 for D (6 bases). The V end lost 4 bases, the J end lost 0 bases, and 13 bases lay between the germline ends. Germline lookup yields CDR1 MRHNA and CDR2 SNTAGT. This CDR3 is built from 17 residues.

This rearrangement joins TRBV9 to TRBJ2-3, with D hard to call. The V end was cut by 3 bases, the J end by 6 bases, with 8 bases between. Germline V gene data show CDR1 as SGDLS and CDR2 as YYNGEE. CDR3 length equals 12 residues. The CDR3 DNA reads TGTGCCAGCAGCGACGTGGCCGATACGCAGTATTTT. Translating it yields CASSDVADTQYF. Looking up the rest from reference TRBV9 and TRBJ2-3 gives the full variable domain: DSGVTQTPKHLITATGQRVTLRCSPRSGDLSVYWYQQSLDQGLQFLIQYYNGEERAKGNILERFSAQQFPDLHSELNLSSLELGDSALYFCASSDVADTQYFGPGTRLTVL.

The gene calls are TRBV7-8 and TRBJ2-5; D assignment may be TRBD1 or TRBD2 (5 bases each). The DNA matches TRBJ2-7 better at its end, which makes the J call doubtful. The CDR3 sequence is 17 residues long. Germline V gene sequence: CDR1 SGHVS, CDR2 FQNEAQ. CDR3 loop: CASSDYGAEISSYEQYF. The CDR3 DNA reads as TGTGCCAGCAGCGATTACGGGGCAGAAATTAGCTCCTACGAGCAGTACTTC.